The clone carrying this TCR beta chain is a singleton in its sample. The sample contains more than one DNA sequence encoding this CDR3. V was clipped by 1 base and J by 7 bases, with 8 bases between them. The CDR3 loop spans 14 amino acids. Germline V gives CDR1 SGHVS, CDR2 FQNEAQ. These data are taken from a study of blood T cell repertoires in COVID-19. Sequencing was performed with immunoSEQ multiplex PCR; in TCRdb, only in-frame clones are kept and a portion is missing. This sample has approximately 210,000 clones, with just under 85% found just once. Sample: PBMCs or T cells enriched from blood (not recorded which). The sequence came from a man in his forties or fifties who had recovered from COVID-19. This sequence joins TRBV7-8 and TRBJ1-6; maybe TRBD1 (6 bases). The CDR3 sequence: CASSLVQGNSPLHF. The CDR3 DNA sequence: TGTGCCAGCAGCTTAGTACAGGGAAATTCACCCCTCCACTTT.